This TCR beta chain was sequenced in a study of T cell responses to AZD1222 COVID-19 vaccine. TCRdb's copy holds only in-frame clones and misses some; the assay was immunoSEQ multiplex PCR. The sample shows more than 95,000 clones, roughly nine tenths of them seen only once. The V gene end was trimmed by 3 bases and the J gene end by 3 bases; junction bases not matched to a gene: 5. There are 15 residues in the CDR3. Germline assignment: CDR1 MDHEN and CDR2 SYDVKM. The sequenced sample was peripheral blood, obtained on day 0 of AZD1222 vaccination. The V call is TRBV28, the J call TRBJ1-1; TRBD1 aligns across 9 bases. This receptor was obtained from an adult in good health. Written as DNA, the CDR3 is TGTGCCAGCAGTTTCGGGACAGGGAGGTACACTGAAGCTTTCTTT. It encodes CASSFGTGRYTEAFF.